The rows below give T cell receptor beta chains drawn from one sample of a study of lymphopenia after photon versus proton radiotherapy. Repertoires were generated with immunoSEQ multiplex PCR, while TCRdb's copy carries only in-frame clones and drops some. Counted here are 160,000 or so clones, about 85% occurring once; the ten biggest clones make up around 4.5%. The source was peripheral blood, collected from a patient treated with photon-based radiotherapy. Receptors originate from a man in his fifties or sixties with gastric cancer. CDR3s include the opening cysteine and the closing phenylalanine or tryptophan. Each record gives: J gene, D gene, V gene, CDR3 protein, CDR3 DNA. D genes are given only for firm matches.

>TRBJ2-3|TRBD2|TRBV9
CASSVASGEITDTQYF
TGTGCCAGCAGCGTAGCTAGCGGGGAGATCACAGATACGCAGTATTTT
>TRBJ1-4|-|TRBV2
CASRKGPATNEKLFF
TGTGCCAGCAGGAAGGGGCCAGCAACTAATGAAAAACTGTTTTTT
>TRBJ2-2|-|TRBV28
CAVQGSRNTGELFF
TGTGCCGTTCAGGGAAGCCGAAACACCGGGGAGCTGTTTTTT
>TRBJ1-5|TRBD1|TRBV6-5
CASSPRGSQPQHF
TGTGCCAGCAGTCCCAGGGGGTCACAGCCCCAGCATTTT
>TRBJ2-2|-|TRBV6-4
CASSDSKGPGELFF
TGTGCCAGCAGTGACTCGAAGGGTCCCGGGGAGCTGTTTTTT
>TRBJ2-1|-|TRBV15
CATSRVVSGVEHYNEQFF
TGTGCCACCAGCAGAGTTGTGAGTGGGGTAGAACACTACAATGAGCAGTTCTTC
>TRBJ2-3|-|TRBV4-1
CASSQGTASTDTQYF
TGCGCCAGCAGCCAAGGTACGGCTAGCACAGATACGCAGTATTTT
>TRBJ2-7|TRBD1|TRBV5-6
CASWDRVGYEQYF
TGTGCCAGCTGGGACAGGGTGGGATACGAGCAGTACTTC
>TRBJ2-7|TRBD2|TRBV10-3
CAISARGLAGEQYF
TGTGCCATCAGTGCCCGTGGGCTAGCGGGCGAGCAGTACTTC
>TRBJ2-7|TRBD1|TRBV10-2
CASSEQGAIEQYF
TGCGCCAGCAGTGAACAGGGGGCAATCGAGCAGTACTTC
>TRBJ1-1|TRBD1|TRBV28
CASKTGGDRGTEAFF
TGTGCCAGCAAGACAGGGGGTGATCGGGGCACTGAAGCTTTCTTT
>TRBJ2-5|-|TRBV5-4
CASSFLAEETQYF
TGTGCCAGCAGCTTTTTAGCGGAAGAGACCCAGTACTTC
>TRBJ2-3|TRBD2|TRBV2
CASSELSGVIDTQYF
TGTGCCAGCAGTGAACTTAGCGGGGTAATAGATACGCAGTATTTT